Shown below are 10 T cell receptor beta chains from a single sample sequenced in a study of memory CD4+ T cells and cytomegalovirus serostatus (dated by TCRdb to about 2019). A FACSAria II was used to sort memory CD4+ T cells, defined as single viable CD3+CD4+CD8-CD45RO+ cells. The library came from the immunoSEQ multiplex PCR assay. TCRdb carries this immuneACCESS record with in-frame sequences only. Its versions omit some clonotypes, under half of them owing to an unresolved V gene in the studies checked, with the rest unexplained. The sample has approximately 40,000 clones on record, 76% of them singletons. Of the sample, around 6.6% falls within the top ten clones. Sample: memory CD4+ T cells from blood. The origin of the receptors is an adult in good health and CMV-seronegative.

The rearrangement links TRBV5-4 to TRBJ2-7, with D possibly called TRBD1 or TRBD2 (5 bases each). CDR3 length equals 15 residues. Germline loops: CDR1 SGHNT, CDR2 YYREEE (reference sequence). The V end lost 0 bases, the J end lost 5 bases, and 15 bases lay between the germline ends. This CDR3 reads CASSLDGDVGHEQYF. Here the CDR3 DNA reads TGTGCCAGCAGCTTGGATGGGGACGTAGGCCACGAGCAGTACTTC.

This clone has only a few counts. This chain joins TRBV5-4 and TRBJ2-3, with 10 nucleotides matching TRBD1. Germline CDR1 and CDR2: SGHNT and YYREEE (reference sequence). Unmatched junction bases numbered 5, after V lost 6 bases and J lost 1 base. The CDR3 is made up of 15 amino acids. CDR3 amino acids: CASNLGQGGTDTQYF. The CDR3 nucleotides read TGTGCCAGCAATCTAGGACAGGGGGGCACAGATACGCAGTATTTT. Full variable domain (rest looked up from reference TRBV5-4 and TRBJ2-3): ETGVTQSPTHLIKTRGQQVTLRCSSQSGHNTVSWYQQALGQGPQFIFQYYREEENGRGNFPPRFSGLQFPNYSSELNVNALELDDSALYLCASNLGQGGTDTQYFGPGTRLTVL.

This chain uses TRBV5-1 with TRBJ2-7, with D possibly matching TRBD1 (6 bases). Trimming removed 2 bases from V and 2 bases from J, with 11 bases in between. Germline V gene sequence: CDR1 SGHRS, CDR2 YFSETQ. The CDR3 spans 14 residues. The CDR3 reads CASSFDRSTYEQYF. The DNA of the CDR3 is TGCGCCAGCAGCTTTGACAGGTCAACCTACGAGCAGTACTTC.

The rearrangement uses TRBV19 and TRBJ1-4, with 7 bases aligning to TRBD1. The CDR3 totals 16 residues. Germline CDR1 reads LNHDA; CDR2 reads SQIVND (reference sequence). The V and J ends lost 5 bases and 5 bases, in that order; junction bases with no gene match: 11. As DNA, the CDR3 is TGTGCCAGTAGTGACGGACAGGCGAACTTGAATGAAAAACTGTTTTTT. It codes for CASSDGQANLNEKLFF. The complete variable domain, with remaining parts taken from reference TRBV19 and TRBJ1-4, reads DGGITQSPKYLFRKEGQNVTLSCEQNLNHDAMYWYRQDPGQGLRLIYYSQIVNDFQKGDIAEGYSVSREKKESFPLTVTSAQKNPTAFYLCASSDGQANLNEKLFFGSGTQLSVL.

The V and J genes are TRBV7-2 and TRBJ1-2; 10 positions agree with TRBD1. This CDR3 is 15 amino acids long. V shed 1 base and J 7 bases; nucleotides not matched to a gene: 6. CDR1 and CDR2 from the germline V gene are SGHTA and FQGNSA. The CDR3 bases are TGTGCCAGCAGCTTAGTAGGGACAGGGGATGGTGGCTACACCTTC. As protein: CASSLVGTGDGGYTF.

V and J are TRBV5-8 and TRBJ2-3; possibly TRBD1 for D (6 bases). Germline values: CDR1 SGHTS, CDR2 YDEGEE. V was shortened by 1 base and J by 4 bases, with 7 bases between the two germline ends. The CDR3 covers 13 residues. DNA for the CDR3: TGTGCCAGCAGCTTGAAGGGGGCAGATACGCAGTATTTT. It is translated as CASSLKGADTQYF.

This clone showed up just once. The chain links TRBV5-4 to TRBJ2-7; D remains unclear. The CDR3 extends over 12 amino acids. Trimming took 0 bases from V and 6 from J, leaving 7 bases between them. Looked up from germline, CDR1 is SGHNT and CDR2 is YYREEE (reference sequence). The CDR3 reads CASSLEGTEQYF. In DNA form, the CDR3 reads TGTGCCAGCAGCTTGGAAGGTACCGAGCAGTACTTC.

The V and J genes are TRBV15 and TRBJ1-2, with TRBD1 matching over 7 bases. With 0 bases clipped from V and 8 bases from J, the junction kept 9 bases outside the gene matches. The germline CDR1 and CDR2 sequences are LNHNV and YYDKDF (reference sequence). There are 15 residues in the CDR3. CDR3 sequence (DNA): TGTGCCACCAGCAGAGACAAGGGGACAGTGGGAGGCTACACCTTC. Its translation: CATSRDKGTVGGYTF.

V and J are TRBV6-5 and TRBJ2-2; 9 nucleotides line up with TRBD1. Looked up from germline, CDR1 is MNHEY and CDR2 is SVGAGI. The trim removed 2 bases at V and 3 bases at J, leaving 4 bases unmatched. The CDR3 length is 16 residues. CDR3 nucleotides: TGTGCCAGCAGTTACAGTGGGACAGGGTACACCGGGGAGCTGTTTTTT. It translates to CASSYSGTGYTGELFF.

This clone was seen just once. The chain's CDR3 is CASSSWKGASGNTIYF. In DNA form, the CDR3 reads TGTGCCAGCAGCTCGTGGAAGGGGGCGTCTGGAAACACCATATATTTT. The chain employs TRBV11-2 and TRBJ1-3, with TRBD1 identical over 7 bases. The CDR3 spans 16 residues. The germline V gene has CDR1 SGHAT and CDR2 FQNNGV. The junction had 7 bases not matched to a gene; V was cut back by 4 bases and J by 1 base.